This TCR beta chain comes out of a study of molecular identifiers for immune sequencing clone quantification (dated 2018 in TCRdb). With respect to the entire study: For a replicate experiment, RNA from 20,000 or 100,000 naive CD8 T cells was divided into five aliquots, and four of the five aliquots were sequenced. The study was a methods study using CD8 T cells to benchmark molecular-identifier clustering-based TCR repertoire sequencing (MIDCIRS) and TCR RNA copy counting.

Receptor amplification or capture employed PCR. For sequencing, an Illumina HiSeq 4000 was employed. Bulk TCR libraries were generated as previously described, with the TCR primers listed in Table S5 used. Total RNA was purified with the Qiagen AllPrep DNA/RNA kit. Reads from multiple sequencing runs of the same library were pooled before analysis. In the original analysis: Reads were retained only if an exact TCR constant sequence was present, and the retained reads were trimmed to 150 nt and grouped according to their 12-nt molecular barcodes. Reads in each barcode group were sub-clustered using a 15% Levenshtein threshold, and a quality-weighted consensus sequence was built for each RNA molecule. Non-functional sequences were filtered out, along with any lower-count sequence sitting one edit away from another sequence. On the basis of fitting two negative binomial distributions, barcode sub-clusters with fewer than 20% of the maximum read count were discarded. TCRdb reprocessed the public reads (quality trimming at Q25 with fastp, clone calling with MiXCR) and kept in-frame beta chains. Rows are combined by CDR3 protein, so each entry shows the most common genes and DNA. The V and J calls follow TCRdb's processing rather than the paper's. The sample table records roughly 12,000 distinct CDR3 sequences; about 15% of these occur just once. The ten largest clones take up 1.5% to 2% of the sample.

Overall results and qualifications from the work: Modeling estimated roughly 3.2 recovered TCR RNA copies per cell, compared with about 10 by digital PCR, which implies 30% to 35% capture efficiency. The naive libraries included spiked-in Jurkat TCR RNA (around 10 copies' worth), and this RNA is not part of the donor repertoire. In CMV-specific effector cells, clones with more than 20 RNA copies contained over 99% of molecules, whereas in naive cells such clones contained under 1% of molecules. Without barcode sub-clustering, chimeric consensus sequences inflated TCR diversity; chimeras reached as high as 47%. Identical TCR molecules sharing a barcode could cause highly expanded clone sizes to be underestimated. Spiked-in Jurkat TCR RNA equal to a single cell's worth was reported to be detectable even within one million naive CD8 T cells.

Libraries of naive CD8 T cells were built from anywhere between about 19,000 and 1,000,000 sorted cells, with 10%, 30% or 50% of the purified RNA used. On a BD FACSAria II, naive CD8 T cells were FACS-sorted as CD8+CD4-CCR7+CD45RA+ and collected into RLT Plus buffer. To test detection sensitivity, Jurkat RNA equivalent to approximately nine TCR copies was spiked into samples of about 18,000-1,000,000 naive CD8 T cells. CD8 T cells were enriched with RosetteSep CD8+ T Cell Enrichment Cocktail and Ficoll-Paque, followed by ACK red cell lysis. This clonotype has a single count. No antigen is known for it. One base away lies a much larger clone, so this may be a sequencing read error. The specimen was naive CD8+ T cells from blood, with Jurkat cell RNA spiked in. In the paper's terms, the cell subset or site label means: FACS-sorted CD8+CD4-CCR7+CD45RA+ naive T cells. The receptor comes from a human donor in good health. Some libraries in this study had Jurkat cell RNA spiked in.

The CDR3 protein: CASSGVDGSSYEQYF. The DNA reads TGTGCCAGCAGTGGAGTTGACGGGAGCTCCTACGAGCAGTACTTC. This chain joins TRBV6-1 to TRBJ2-7; TRBD2 could be the D gene, as 6 bases match. V lost 4 bases and J lost 0 bases; the stretch between them is 13 bases long. The CDR3 contains 15 residues, cysteine and phenylalanine counted. Of all the DNA, just the CDR3 is kept, 45 bases in frame from base 1. The germline V gene sets CDR1 to MNHNS and CDR2 to SASEGT.